This T cell receptor beta chain is from a study of cytomegalovirus exposure and HLA in healthy donors. Study outcomes and limitations: Altogether, some 160 TCR beta chains were recorded as cytomegalovirus-associated. There was a cluster of highly shared sequence variants that was likely a sequencing artifact.

Use of 60 Vbeta and 13 Jbeta primers characterized the PCR. Sequencing was performed with immunoSEQ multiplex PCR; in TCRdb, only in-frame clones are kept and a portion is missing. Of about 140,000 clones detected, 70% to 85% appear once; the ten largest clones hold 9% to 10%. As for this clone: Antigen specificity is unknown.

V was pared by 4 bases and J by 4 bases, with 10 bases between. The V gene's germline CDR1 is SQVTM and CDR2 ANQGSEA. CDR3 length: 12 residues. The sequenced sample consisted of PBMCs. The chain recombines TRBV29-1 with TRBJ2-5; D is undetermined. The receptor's source is a woman aged 60-70 years in good health and CMV-seropositive. CDR3 protein: CSVVVERETQYF. The CDR3 DNA reads as TGCAGCGTTGTAGTGGAGAGAGAGACCCAGTACTTC.